This is a list of T cell receptor beta chains from one sample in a study of PD-1 blockade in mismatch repair-deficient tumors. TCRdb keeps only in-frame clones here, not all; method: immunoSEQ multiplex PCR. The sample includes 85,000 to 130,000 clones, about 79% of them seen just once. This material consisted of peripheral blood, taken roughly 36 weeks after starting pembrolizumab. The receptors shown here come from an adult with mismatch repair-deficient cancer. Both conserved end residues are part of each CDR3. Each record gives: clone size, J gene, D gene, V gene, CDR3 protein, CDR3 DNA. A D gene is named only where the DNA matches it firmly. Expanded clones get a size class; other rows say once, few or many, or leave the size out.

size: .; J: TRBJ1-1; D: .; V: TRBV10-1; CDR3: CASSESAGMNTEAFF; DNA: TGCGCCAGCAGTGAGTCGGCGGGTATGAACACTGAAGCTTTCTTT
size: .; J: TRBJ2-1; D: TRBD1; V: TRBV7-3; CDR3: CASSIGGQNNEQFF; DNA: TGTGCCAGCAGCATAGGGGGCCAGAACAATGAGCAGTTCTTC
size: .; J: TRBJ2-7; D: TRBD1; V: TRBV6-1; CDR3: CASRHRDREREQYF; DNA: TGTGCCAGCAGACACCGGGACAGGGAACGTGAGCAGTACTTC
size: .; J: TRBJ2-2; D: TRBD1; V: TRBV6-1; CDR3: CASMWEQGARELFF; DNA: TGTGCCAGCATGTGGGAACAGGGGGCCCGGGAGCTGTTTTTT
size: .; J: TRBJ1-5; D: .; V: TRBV7-9; CDR3: CASSLPGRQPQHF; DNA: TGTGCCAGCAGCTTACCGGGACGCCAGCCCCAGCATTTT
size: .; J: TRBJ1-1; D: .; V: TRBV9; CDR3: CASSVSGGAGSTEAFF; DNA: TGTGCCAGCAGCGTCTCGGGGGGAGCGGGGAGCACTGAAGCTTTCTTT
size: .; J: TRBJ2-1; D: TRBD2; V: TRBV7-8; CDR3: CASSPRVAGGYNEQFF; DNA: TGTGCCAGCAGCCCCCGGGTAGCGGGAGGCTACAATGAGCAGTTCTTC
size: .; J: TRBJ2-3; D: .; V: TRBV27; CDR3: CASSVGDTQYF; DNA: TGTGCCAGCAGCGTAGGAGATACGCAGTATTTT
size: once; J: TRBJ1-2; D: .; V: TRBV30; CDR3: CAWSVGRLDYGYTF; DNA: TGTGCCTGGAGTGTGGGCAGGTTAGACTATGGCTACACCTTC
size: .; J: TRBJ2-5; D: TRBD2; V: TRBV5-4; CDR3: CASSLARGRVQETQYF; DNA: TGTGCCAGCAGCTTGGCCCGCGGGAGGGTCCAAGAGACCCAGTACTTC
size: .; J: TRBJ2-3; D: .; V: TRBV9; CDR3: CASSVAGSLDTQYF; DNA: TGTGCCAGCAGCGTAGCCGGTAGCCTAGATACGCAGTATTTT
size: once; J: TRBJ1-2; D: .; V: TRBV19; CDR3: CASSPGGGLRSGGYTF; DNA: TGTGCCAGTTCTCCCGGGGGGGGACTGAGGTCGGGTGGCTACACCTTC
size: few; J: TRBJ2-3; D: TRBD2; V: TRBV6-7; CDR3: CASSLFPREGSVAADTQYF; DNA: TGTGCCAGCAGTCTCTTCCCCCGGGAGGGGAGTGTAGCCGCAGATACGCAGTATTTT
size: .; J: TRBJ1-3; D: .; V: TRBV25-1; CDR3: CASSEYNGNTIYF; DNA: TGTGCCAGCAGTGAATATAACGGAAACACCATATATTTT
size: .; J: TRBJ2-7; D: .; V: TRBV6-5; CDR3: CASSFRRVGRDEQYF; DNA: TGTGCCAGCAGCTTCCGCAGGGTCGGGCGGGACGAGCAGTACTTC
size: .; J: TRBJ2-7; D: .; V: TRBV7-2; CDR3: CASSLPLGHSYEQYF; DNA: TGTGCCAGCAGCTTACCCCTGGGACACAGCTACGAGCAGTACTTC
size: .; J: TRBJ2-1; D: .; V: TRBV28; CDR3: CAIGRSYNEQFF; DNA: TGTGCCATAGGGAGGTCCTACAATGAGCAGTTCTTC
size: many; J: TRBJ2-1; D: .; V: TRBV10-3; CDR3: CASGAASATNEQFF; DNA: TGTGCCAGCGGGGCGGCTAGCGCGACGAATGAGCAGTTCTTC
size: .; J: TRBJ2-1; D: .; V: TRBV5-1; CDR3: CASTDHNEQFF; DNA: TGCGCCAGCACCGACCACAATGAGCAGTTCTTC
size: few; J: TRBJ1-1; D: .; V: TRBV5-1; CDR3: CASSLAGGSAFF; DNA: TGCGCCAGCAGCTTGGCCGGGGGATCGGCTTTCTTT
size: .; J: TRBJ2-7; D: TRBD2; V: TRBV19; CDR3: CASSNGRAGGLSEQYF; DNA: TGTGCCAGTAGCAACGGACGAGCGGGAGGGCTGTCCGAGCAGTACTTC
size: .; J: TRBJ2-7; D: TRBD2; V: TRBV5-4; CDR3: CASSQGTSEYEQYF; DNA: TGTGCCAGCAGCCAAGGGACTAGCGAGTACGAGCAGTACTTC
size: .; J: TRBJ1-2; D: TRBD1; V: TRBV7-3; CDR3: CASSSPKTGGHYGYTF; DNA: TGTGCCAGCAGCTCGCCGAAGACAGGGGGGCACTATGGCTACACCTTC
size: .; J: TRBJ2-5; D: TRBD2; V: TRBV7-8; CDR3: CASSSWWGRGQETQYF; DNA: TGTGCCAGCAGCTCCTGGTGGGGGAGGGGCCAAGAGACCCAGTACTTC
size: .; J: TRBJ2-7; D: TRBD2; V: TRBV4-1; CDR3: CASSQDWGGRREQYF; DNA: TGCGCCAGCAGCCAAGATTGGGGCGGGAGGCGCGAGCAGTACTTC
size: .; J: TRBJ2-2; D: TRBD2; V: TRBV19; CDR3: CASSPLAGTRFTGELFF; DNA: TGTGCCAGTAGCCCGCTAGCGGGAACCCGTTTCACCGGGGAGCTGTTTTTT
size: .; J: TRBJ2-5; D: .; V: TRBV4-1; CDR3: CASSQWREETQYF; DNA: TGCGCCAGCAGCCAATGGAGGGAAGAGACCCAGTACTTC
size: .; J: TRBJ1-2; D: .; V: TRBV29-1; CDR3: CSVEPGSNYGYTF; DNA: TGCAGCGTTGAACCAGGAAGTAACTATGGCTACACCTTC
size: .; J: TRBJ2-3; D: .; V: TRBV6-5; CDR3: CASSSPRGSTDTQYF; DNA: TGTGCCAGCAGTTCCCCAAGGGGGAGCACAGATACGCAGTATTTT
size: .; J: TRBJ2-1; D: .; V: TRBV10-3; CDR3: CAISESGHKEQFF; DNA: TGTGCCATCAGTGAGTCGGGCCACAAAGAGCAGTTCTTC
size: .; J: TRBJ2-7; D: .; V: TRBV7-9; CDR3: CASSGVTYEQYF; DNA: TGTGCCAGCAGTGGGGTAACCTACGAGCAGTACTTC
size: .; J: TRBJ2-7; D: TRBD2; V: TRBV5-1; CDR3: CASTSGTTTYEQYF; DNA: TGCGCCAGCACGAGCGGGACTACTACCTACGAGCAGTACTTC
size: .; J: TRBJ1-1; D: TRBD1; V: TRBV9; CDR3: CASSYLGQGRTEAFF; DNA: TGTGCCAGCAGCTACTTAGGACAGGGGCGGACTGAAGCTTTCTTT
size: .; J: TRBJ2-7; D: TRBD1; V: TRBV27; CDR3: CASSLGRGYGEQYF; DNA: TGTGCCAGCAGTTTAGGCAGGGGGTATGGCGAGCAGTACTTC
size: .; J: TRBJ2-1; D: .; V: TRBV15; CDR3: CATSRAAVSYNEQFF; DNA: TGTGCCACCAGCAGAGCGGCGGTCTCCTACAATGAGCAGTTCTTC
size: .; J: TRBJ1-1; D: .; V: TRBV11-3; CDR3: CASSLEGAVVTEAFF; DNA: TGTGCCAGCAGCTTAGAGGGGGCTGTGGTTACTGAAGCTTTCTTT
size: .; J: TRBJ2-1; D: TRBD2; V: TRBV6-5; CDR3: CASSYGVTSGSFEQFF; DNA: TGTGCCAGCAGTTACGGTGTGACTAGCGGGAGTTTTGAGCAGTTCTTC
size: .; J: TRBJ1-1; D: .; V: TRBV27; CDR3: CASSQQGGTTEAFF; DNA: TGTGCCAGCAGTCAACAGGGCGGAACCACTGAAGCTTTCTTT
size: once; J: TRBJ2-3; D: TRBD2; V: TRBV14; CDR3: CASSQDRGGVIDTQYF; DNA: TGTGCCAGCAGCCAAGATCGGGGAGGGGTGATAGATACGCAGTATTTT
size: .; J: TRBJ2-1; D: .; V: TRBV14; CDR3: CASSQDRESNEQFF; DNA: TGTGCCAGCAGCCAAGATAGAGAGTCGAATGAGCAGTTCTTC
size: .; J: TRBJ2-1; D: .; V: TRBV6-1; CDR3: CASIKGGMNEQFF; DNA: TGTGCCAGCATAAAGGGAGGTATGAATGAGCAGTTCTTC